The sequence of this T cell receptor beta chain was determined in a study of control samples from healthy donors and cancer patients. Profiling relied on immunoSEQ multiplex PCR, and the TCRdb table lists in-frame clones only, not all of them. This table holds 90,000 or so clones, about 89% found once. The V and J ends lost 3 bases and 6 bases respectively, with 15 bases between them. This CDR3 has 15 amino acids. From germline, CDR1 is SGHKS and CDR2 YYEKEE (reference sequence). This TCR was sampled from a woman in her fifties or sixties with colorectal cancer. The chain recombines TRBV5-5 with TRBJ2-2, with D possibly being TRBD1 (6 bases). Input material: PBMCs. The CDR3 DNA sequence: TGTGCCAGCAGCTCTCTACAGGGAACCCCCGGGGAGCTGTTTTTT. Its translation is CASSSLQGTPGELFF.